This T cell receptor beta chain is from a study of post-analysis software for immune sequencing data. Turning to the study itself: Relapsing-remitting, secondary progressive and progressive-relapsing courses of multiple sclerosis were included. Study-wide results and limits: Normalized Chao1 diversity was significantly lower in multiple sclerosis patients than in controls. Patients had higher frequencies than controls of roughly five TRBV segments, including TRBV5-6, TRBV5-1 and TRBV20-1.

Concerning this clonotype: Its antigen is unidentified.

Built from TCR beta cDNA, the libraries had unique molecular identifiers in them. TCRdb re-derived calls from the PCR reads in MiXCR, one entry per CDR3 protein. The sample includes 150,000 to 200,000 distinct CDR3 sequences, under 40% of them seen just once. The CDR3 totals 17 residues. The J segment lost 4 bases and the V segment lost 0 bases, leaving 10 bases of the junction unmatched. Germline CDR1 reads SGHRS; CDR2 reads YFSETQ. Here the sequenced sample was blood, taken after autologous hematopoietic stem cell transplantation. The chain is built from TRBV5-1 and TRBJ2-7; TRBD1 aligns across 10 bases. The sequence was obtained from a girl aged 5-17 years with multiple sclerosis. The CDR3 DNA reads TGCGCCAGCAGCTTGGTCTCGGACAGGGGGATTTCGTACGAGCAGTACTTC. Its translation is CASSLVSDRGISYEQYF.